This TCR beta chain comes out of a study of cytomegalovirus exposure and HLA in healthy donors. Overall study results and limits: CMV serostatus was the only immune exposure information that was available.

The CDR3 length is 13 residues. Germline CDR1 and CDR2: LNHDA and SQIVND (reference sequence). V was trimmed by 7 bases and J by 7 bases, leaving 13 bases between them. About this clone itself: Its antigen is undetermined.

The PCR ran on 60 Vbeta and 13 Jbeta primers. Only in-frame clones appear in the TCRdb table, and some are missing; sequencing was by immunoSEQ multiplex PCR. The repertoire has 150,000 or so clones, roughly 73% of them found once; the top ten carry around 1.6%. This receptor was obtained from a female donor in good health and CMV-seronegative. The material sequenced was PBMCs. The rearrangement links TRBV19 to TRBJ2-2; D may be TRBD2 (7 bases). CDR3 DNA: TGTGCCAGTATGGGGAGGGGGGACGGGGAGCTGTTTTTT. Translating gives CASMGRGDGELFF.